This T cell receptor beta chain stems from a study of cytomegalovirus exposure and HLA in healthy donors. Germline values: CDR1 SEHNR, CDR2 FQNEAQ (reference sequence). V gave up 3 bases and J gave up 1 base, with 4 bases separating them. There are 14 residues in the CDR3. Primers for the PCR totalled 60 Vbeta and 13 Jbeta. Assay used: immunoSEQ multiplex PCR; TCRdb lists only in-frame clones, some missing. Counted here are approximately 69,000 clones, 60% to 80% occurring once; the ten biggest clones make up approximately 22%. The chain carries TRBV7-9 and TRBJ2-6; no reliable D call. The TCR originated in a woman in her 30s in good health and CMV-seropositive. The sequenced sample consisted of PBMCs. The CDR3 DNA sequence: TGTGCCAGCAGCTTCGGGTCTGGGGCCAACGTCCTGACTTTC. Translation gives CASSFGSGANVLTF.